What follows is one T cell receptor (beta chain) and its context. These data come from a study of blood T cell repertoires in COVID-19. Study details: T cells, B-cell-depleted T cells, or PBMCs supplied cDNA or gDNA.

Germline values: CDR1 MNHEY, CDR2 SMNVEV (reference sequence). CDR3 length equals 16 residues. V dropped 6 bases and J dropped 0; count of bases not matched to a gene: 7. Per the original data handling: For nucleated cells, counts were estimated from reference gene primer amplification. TCRdb's copy holds only in-frame clones and misses some; the assay was immunoSEQ multiplex PCR. The V and J calls and clone size come from that table; D and trimming were worked out from the DNA. The sample holds some 180,000 clones, 84% seen once. Sequencing was carried out using PBMCs or T cells enriched from blood (not recorded which). V gene TRBV27 combines with J gene TRBJ2-1; 8 positions match TRBD2. This clonotype originated in a woman between 25 and 40 years old who had been exposed to COVID-19. CDR3 loop: CASSRSGGYSYNEQFF. The CDR3 bases are TGTGCCAGCAGCCGATCGGGGGGGTACTCCTACAATGAGCAGTTCTTC.